The sample holds many counts of the clone carrying this T cell receptor beta chain. Its specificity is unknown. These data belong to a study of naive and memory T cell subsets. General study results and limits: Naive and memory subsets had different power law exponents for TCR abundance. Especially in CD8 cells, naive repertoires contained a few larger clonotypes, possibly CD45RA-re-expressing memory cells. RNA-based TCR counts may shift with T cell activation and differentiation. Over 95% of naive TCR sequences appeared only once after error correction, unlike memory subsets.

Two oligonucleotides, mixed equimolar, formed the beta constant-region primer covering TRBC1 and TRBC2. The ligated cDNA underwent four PCR rounds using SP2 and nested alpha and beta constant-region primers. One entry per CDR3 protein, called by TCRdb with MiXCR from the UMI-ligation and nested PCR reads. This table holds some 110,000 distinct CDR3 sequences, around 15% found once. CD8 T cells were positively selected from what remained after CD4 positive selection. The germline gives CDR1 MDHEN, CDR2 SYDVKM. The CDR3 runs to 13 residues. Trimming pared 3 bases from V and 0 bases from J, leaving 2 bases between.

V usage is TRBV28 and J usage is TRBJ2-2; D unclear. This sequence was found in a human donor in good health. The specimen was naive CD8+ T cells from blood. CDR3 in DNA: TGTGCCAGCAGTTTCACGAACACCGGGGAGCTGTTTTTT. This codes for CASSFTNTGELFF.